One and the same sample provided the 22 T cell receptor beta chains below, sequenced in a study of cytomegalovirus exposure and HLA in healthy donors. Assay used: immunoSEQ multiplex PCR; TCRdb lists only in-frame clones, some missing. This repertoire shows 150,000 to 200,000 clones, roughly 84% found once; its top ten account for over 5.5%. The sequenced material came from PBMCs. Source of these receptors: a young man in good health and CMV-seropositive.

The CDR3 sequence: CASSLSGGFVGALSYEQYF. In nucleotides, the CDR3 is TGTGCCAGCAGTTTATCGGGGGGTTTCGTGGGAGCCCTTTCCTACGAGCAGTACTTC. V is TRBV27 and J is TRBJ2-7; maybe TRBD2 (6 bases). The germline CDR1 and CDR2 sequences are MNHEY and SMNVEV (reference sequence). Trimming stripped 0 bases from V and 1 base from J, with 22 bases between. The CDR3 has 19 residues.

This rearrangement joins TRBV27 to TRBJ1-1, with D uncertain. V was clipped by 1 base and J by 1 base, with 7 bases between them. This CDR3 is 14 amino acids long. Germline-derived CDR1 and CDR2 are MNHEY and SMNVEV (reference sequence). The CDR3 spells CASSLFPGNTEAFF. In DNA form, the CDR3 reads TGTGCCAGCAGTTTATTCCCCGGGAACACTGAAGCTTTCTTT.

V usage is TRBV19 and J usage is TRBJ1-1; 10 nucleotides align to TRBD1. The CDR3 length is 15 residues. V was clipped by 4 bases and J by 6 bases; unmatched bases: 8. Germline assignment: CDR1 LNHDA and CDR2 SQIVND (reference sequence). Here the CDR3 DNA reads TGTGCCAGTAGTAGCCAGGGACAGGGGCGGGCTGAAGCTTTCTTT. Its translation is CASSSQGQGRAEAFF.

The chain joins TRBV5-1 to TRBJ2-6; TRBD1 aligns across 11 bases. Germline assignment: CDR1 SGHRS and CDR2 YFSETQ. The CDR3 runs 20 residues. Germline trimming cut 0 bases from V and 0 bases from J; bases unmatched to any gene: 8. The CDR3 DNA sequence: TGCGCCAGCAGCTTGGTCCCTCCGGGACAGGGGGACTCTGGGGCCAACGTCCTGACTTTC. Protein: CASSLVPPGQGDSGANVLTF.

J is TRBJ1-1 and V is TRBV7-8; D may be TRBD1 (5 bases). The CDR3 extends over 16 amino acids. V was pared by 0 bases and J by 0 bases, with 11 bases between. CDR1 and CDR2 from the germline V gene are SGHVS and FQNEAQ. The CDR3 loop reads CASSLAPSRVNTEAFF. The CDR3 bases are TGTGCCAGCAGCTTAGCGCCGTCCAGGGTGAACACTGAAGCTTTCTTT.

The chain recombines TRBV6-1 with TRBJ1-2, with D perhaps TRBD1 (5 bases). Trimming stripped 3 bases from V and 3 bases from J, with 11 bases between. The CDR3 totals 14 residues. Germline lookup yields CDR1 MNHNS and CDR2 SASEGT. CDR3 DNA: TGTGCCAGCAGTGACCAGGGCACGGACTATGGCTACACCTTC. Amino acid sequence: CASSDQGTDYGYTF.

The chain joins TRBV4-3 to TRBJ2-3; a weak D match, TRBD2 (6 bases). CDR3 size: 15 residues. V gave up 0 bases and J gave up 3 bases, with 10 bases separating them. Per the germline V gene, CDR1 is LGHNA and CDR2 is YSLEER. CDR3 DNA sequence: TGCGCCAGCAGCCAAGAGCCTAGCGCTACAGATACGCAGTATTTT. Translated: CASSQEPSATDTQYF.

The chain combines TRBV6-5 with TRBJ1-2, with D uncertain. V lost 8 bases and J 4 bases, leaving 11 bases between the germline ends. The CDR3 totals 12 residues. In germline, CDR1 is MNHEY, CDR2 SVGAGI. CDR3 sequence reads: CASATGGYGYTF. DNA for the CDR3: TGTGCCAGCGCCACGGGAGGCTATGGCTACACCTTC.

The chain couples TRBV7-8 to TRBJ2-5; 8 bases are shared with TRBD2. Looked up from germline, CDR1 is SGHVS and CDR2 is FQNEAQ. With 3 bases clipped from V and 1 base from J, the junction kept 4 bases outside the gene matches. The CDR3 has 15 amino acids. CDR3 coding DNA: TGTGCCAGCAGCTTTCAAACTAGCGGCCAAGAGACCCAGTACTTC. This sequence encodes CASSFQTSGQETQYF.

This clone was seen a few times. The rearrangement uses TRBV28 and TRBJ2-5; D not resolved. The CDR3 runs 15 residues. With 2 bases removed from V and 5 bases from J, the gap between germline ends came to 15 bases. Germline CDR1 is MDHEN and CDR2 is SYDVKM. The CDR3 region is CASSLGGEDMETQYF. The CDR3, as DNA: TGTGCCAGCAGTTTAGGCGGAGAGGATATGGAGACCCAGTACTTC.

This clone was recorded only once. A much larger clone is a single base away; this may be a read error. This sequence joins TRBV7-6 and TRBJ1-1; 8 bases align to TRBD1. Germline lookup yields CDR1 SGHVS and CDR2 FNYEAQ. After removal of 5 bases from V and 4 bases from J, the junction contained 3 bases not matched to a gene. This CDR3 contains 13 residues. The CDR3 sequence is CASSPTGGTEAFF. CDR3 nucleotide sequence: TGTGCCAGCAGCCCCACAGGGGGCACTGAAGCTTTCTTT.

The chain uses TRBV5-1 and TRBJ2-1, with 13 bases aligning to TRBD2. The ends lost 2 bases at V and 7 bases at J; junction bases unmatched: 12. This CDR3 has 18 residues. CDR1 and CDR2 from the germline V gene are SGHRS and YFSETQ. CDR3 in amino acids: CASSLNPGLAGAENEQFF. CDR3 DNA sequence: TGCGCCAGCAGCTTAAACCCCGGACTAGCGGGAGCCGAGAATGAGCAGTTCTTC. The complete variable domain, with remaining parts taken from reference TRBV5-1 and TRBJ2-1, reads KAGVTQTPRYLIKTRGQQVTLSCSPISGHRSVSWYQQTPGQGLQFLFEYFSETQRNKGNFPGRFSGRQFSNSRSEMNVSTLELGDSALYLCASSLNPGLAGAENEQFFGPGTRLTVL.

V usage is TRBV5-6 and J usage is TRBJ2-7, with 7 bases that match TRBD2. The CDR3 has 14 residues. V lost 8 bases and J lost 0; bases outside the gene matches: 8. Germline CDR1 and CDR2: SGHDT and YYEEEE. CDR3 bases: TGTGCCAGTAAGCGGGACGCGAGCTCCTACGAGCAGTACTTC. As protein: CASKRDASSYEQYF.

This clone was counted only a few times. The chain joins TRBV27 to TRBJ1-5, with D possibly TRBD1 on 5 matching bases. Germline-derived CDR1 and CDR2 are MNHEY and SMNVEV (reference sequence). Between the trimmed V and J ends, which lost 5 bases and 2 bases, there was a span of 10 bases. This CDR3 has 14 residues. CDR3 sequence reads: CASSVGGGNQPQHF. In DNA form, the CDR3 reads TGTGCCAGCAGTGTGGGGGGAGGCAATCAGCCCCAGCATTTT.

The chain employs TRBV9 and TRBJ1-1, with a possible D match to TRBD1 (6 bases). The CDR3 extends over 15 amino acids. CDR1 and CDR2 from the germline V gene are SGDLS and YYNGEE. Trimming removed 0 bases at V and 5 bases at J, with 14 bases between. The CDR3 here is CASSVGPLGQTEAFF. The CDR3 DNA reads as TGTGCCAGCAGCGTAGGGCCCCTCGGACAGACTGAAGCTTTCTTT.

The V gene is TRBV19, the J gene TRBJ2-1, with D perhaps matching TRBD1 (5 bases). CDR3 length equals 15 residues. Germline V CDR1 and CDR2: LNHDA, SQIVND (reference sequence). The ends were cut back, 3 bases at V and 10 bases at J, with 19 bases in the middle. The CDR3 loop is CASSMVRIQGEEQFF. DNA of the CDR3: TGTGCCAGTAGTATGGTAAGGATTCAGGGTGAGGAGCAGTTCTTC.

CDR3 amino acids: CASSSDAGTSGKEQFF. CDR3 DNA sequence: TGTGCCAGCAGCTCCGATGCCGGGACTAGCGGGAAAGAGCAGTTCTTC. The chain combines TRBV7-2 with TRBJ2-1; the match to TRBD2 covers 13 bases. The CDR3 is 16 amino acids. The germline V gene encodes CDR1 SGHTA and CDR2 FQGNSA. The V gene end was trimmed by 4 bases and the J gene end by 10 bases; junction bases not matched to a gene: 10.

The chain is built from TRBV5-1 and TRBJ2-1, with 11 bases aligning to TRBD2. Germline assignment: CDR1 SGHRS and CDR2 YFSETQ. V lost 4 bases, J lost 4 bases, and 7 bases stayed unmatched. This CDR3 spans 16 amino acids. Here the CDR3 reads CASSGTSGSLYNEQFF. The CDR3 DNA reads TGCGCCAGCAGCGGAACTAGCGGGAGTCTGTACAATGAGCAGTTCTTC.

The chain joins TRBV4-1 to TRBJ2-2, with D possibly matching TRBD1 (6 bases). This CDR3 comprises 17 residues. Germline lookup yields CDR1 MGHRA and CDR2 YSYEKL. Trimming cost V 0 bases and J 0 bases, with 11 bases left between them. The CDR3: CASSQDMDSANTGELFF. DNA of the CDR3: TGCGCCAGCAGCCAAGATATGGACAGCGCGAACACCGGGGAGCTGTTTTTT.

The chain uses TRBV5-1 and TRBJ2-7, with 7 nucleotides matching TRBD2. CDR3 length: 14 amino acids. Trimming removed 0 bases from V and 6 bases from J; junction bases left unmatched: 6. The germline V gene has CDR1 SGHRS and CDR2 YFSETQ. The chain's CDR3 is CASSLEPREGEQYF. In DNA, the CDR3 is TGCGCCAGCAGCTTGGAACCCAGGGAGGGCGAGCAGTACTTC.

The CDR3 spells CASSLLSGYEQYF. The CDR3 nucleotides read TGTGCCAGCAGCTTACTTAGCGGTTACGAGCAGTACTTC. The rearrangement links TRBV7-2 to TRBJ2-7, with D perhaps matching TRBD2 (6 bases). The length of the CDR3 is 13 residues. The ends were cut back, 2 bases at V and 4 bases at J, with 9 bases in the middle. Per the germline V gene, CDR1 is SGHTA and CDR2 is FQGNSA.

The gene calls are TRBV18 and TRBJ2-5; D possibly corresponds to TRBD2 (5 bases). Deletions cut 3 bases from V and 2 bases from J, with 10 bases between. Germline V gives CDR1 KGHSH, CDR2 LQKENI. The CDR3 length is 14 residues. As DNA, the CDR3 is TGTGCCAGCTCACCGGCCGGGAAACAAGAGACCCAGTACTTC. It codes for CASSPAGKQETQYF.